The rows below give T cell receptor beta chains drawn from one sample of a study of OX40 agonist ivuxolimab in advanced cancers. The protocol was immunoSEQ multiplex PCR, while the TCRdb copy is restricted to in-frame clones and leaves out a portion. The data show around 14,000 clones, around 75% seen once. The sequences come from CD4+ or CD8+ T cells sorted from blood, collected in a trial of the OX40 agonist ivuxolimab. All receptors come from an adult with an advanced solid tumor such as melanoma, head and neck, liver or kidney cancer. Each CDR3 is given with its conserved first and last residue. Fields, in order: V gene, J gene, clone size, D gene, CDR3 protein, CDR3 DNA. The D gene is left open where the match is weak. Only some rows state a clone size, as once, few, many or a class for expanded clones.

>TRBV6-1|TRBJ1-3|-|TRBD1
CASSEAVYEGALSGNTIYF
TGTGCCAGCAGTGAAGCGGTCTACGAGGGGGCTCTCTCTGGAAACACCATATATTTT
>TRBV10-1|TRBJ2-3|-|-
CASSESASMADTQYF
TGCGCCAGCAGTGAGTCGGCATCAATGGCAGATACGCAGTATTTT
>TRBV5-1|TRBJ2-7|-|-
CASSLAPVNEQYF
TGCGCCAGCAGCTTGGCGCCCGTAAACGAGCAGTACTTC
>TRBV23-1|TRBJ1-5|-|TRBD1
CASSQGDRSENQPQHF
TGCGCCAGCAGTCAAGGGGACAGGTCGGAAAATCAGCCCCAGCATTTT
>TRBV5-3|TRBJ2-1|-|TRBD1
CARSLRDRAPYNEQFF
TGTGCCAGAAGCCTCCGGGACAGGGCCCCCTACAATGAGCAGTTCTTC
>TRBV27|TRBJ2-3|-|-
CASTPREGADTQYF
TGTGCCAGCACTCCGAGGGAGGGGGCAGATACGCAGTATTTT
>TRBV6-1|TRBJ2-7|few|TRBD1
CASRATGVYEQYF
TGTGCCAGCAGGGCAACAGGGGTCTACGAGCAGTACTTC
>TRBV5-1|TRBJ2-1|-|TRBD2
CASSLSLAGVVVGEQFF
TGCGCCAGCAGCCTAAGTTTAGCGGGAGTCGTAGTTGGTGAGCAGTTCTTC
>TRBV7-2|TRBJ2-4|-|TRBD1
CASSLGQGKNIQYF
TGTGCCAGCAGCTTAGGACAGGGCAAAAACATTCAGTACTTC
>TRBV7-3|TRBJ2-5|medium-sized|TRBD2
CASSLSGGGLDTQYF
TGTGCCAGCAGCCTTTCGGGCGGGGGGCTTGATACCCAGTACTTC
>TRBV10-1|TRBJ2-1|-|-
CASAVTRSSYNEQFF
TGCGCCAGCGCCGTTACAAGGAGCTCCTACAATGAGCAGTTCTTC
>TRBV9|TRBJ2-2|-|TRBD2
CASSGTGGLTNTGELFF
TGTGCCAGCAGTGGTACGGGAGGGCTAACTAACACCGGGGAGCTGTTTTTT
>TRBV2|TRBJ2-1|-|TRBD2
CASSSLAGEYNEQFF
TGTGCCAGCTCTAGTCTAGCGGGAGAGTACAATGAGCAGTTCTTC
>TRBV11-3|TRBJ2-3|once|TRBD2
CASSLGLSGYTDTQYF
TGTGCCAGCAGCTTAGGTCTTAGCGGGTACACAGATACGCAGTATTTT
>TRBV28|TRBJ2-3|-|-
CASSFGGSTDTQYF
TGTGCCAGCAGTTTTGGCGGGAGCACAGATACGCAGTATTTT
>TRBV14|TRBJ2-7|-|-
CASSQLSSSYEQYF
TGTGCCAGCAGCCAACTTAGTAGCTCCTACGAGCAGTACTTC
>TRBV9|TRBJ2-3|-|TRBD2
CASSPRAIAGVTDTQYF
TGTGCCAGCAGCCCCAGGGCGATAGCGGGGGTCACAGATACGCAGTATTTT
>TRBV2|TRBJ1-3|-|-
CASRDLLSGNTIYF
TGTGCCAGCAGGGACTTACTCTCTGGAAACACCATATATTTT
>TRBV7-9|TRBJ1-1|-|-
CASSLVERPEAFF
TGTGCCAGCAGCTTAGTGGAGAGGCCCGAAGCTTTCTTT
>TRBV29-1|TRBJ2-3|-|TRBD2
CSVEREGLAGAPSPTDTQYF
TGCAGCGTTGAAAGAGAAGGACTAGCGGGGGCCCCCTCCCCCACAGATACGCAGTATTTT